This T cell receptor beta chain was sequenced for a study of blood T cell repertoires in COVID-19. Study at large: The United States, Italy and Spain supplied acute and convalescent COVID-19 samples.

The study recruited people aged 18 to 89 years across around 24 US areas. In assigning cohorts, the study relied on participant-reported clinical history. The CDR3 sequence is 13 residues long. V was trimmed by 4 bases and J by 5 bases, leaving 8 bases between them. Germline CDR1 reads MGHDK; CDR2 reads SYGVNS. Only in-frame clones appear in the TCRdb table, and some are missing; sequencing was by immunoSEQ multiplex PCR. The sample lists some 64,000 clones, roughly two thirds occurring once. The sequence was obtained from a woman aged 60-70 years who had been exposed to COVID-19. The sample taken for sequencing was PBMCs or T cells enriched from blood (not recorded which). The V gene is TRBV25-1, the J gene TRBJ2-2; possibly TRBD2 for D (5 bases). Here the CDR3 DNA reads TGTGCCAGCAGTGTGAGGGAGACCGGGGAGCTGTTTTTT. Amino acid sequence: CASSVRETGELFF. The variable domain in full, with the rest retrieved from reference TRBV25-1 and TRBJ2-2, is EADIYQTPRYLVIGTGKKITLECSQTMGHDKMYWYQQDPGMELHLIHYSYGVNSTEKGDLSSESTVSRIRTEHFPLTLESARPSHTSQYLCASSVRETGELFFGEGSRLTVL.